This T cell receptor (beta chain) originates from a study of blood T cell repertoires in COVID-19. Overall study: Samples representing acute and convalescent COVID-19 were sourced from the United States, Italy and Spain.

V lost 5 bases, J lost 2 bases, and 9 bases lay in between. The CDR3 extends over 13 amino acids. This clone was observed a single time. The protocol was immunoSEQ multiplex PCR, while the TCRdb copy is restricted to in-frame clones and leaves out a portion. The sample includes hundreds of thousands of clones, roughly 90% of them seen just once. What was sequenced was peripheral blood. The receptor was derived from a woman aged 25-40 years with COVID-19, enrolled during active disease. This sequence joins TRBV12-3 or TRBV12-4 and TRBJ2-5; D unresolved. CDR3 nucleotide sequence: TGTGCCAGCAGTGGGCCAGAACAAGAGACCCAGTACTTC. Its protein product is CASSGPEQETQYF.